The 3 T cell receptor beta chains reported below all come from one sample, sequenced in a study of blood T cell repertoires in COVID-19. Sequencing used immunoSEQ multiplex PCR; TCRdb keeps in-frame clones, though not all of them. The table has under 150,000 clones, around 73% seen once; the top ten hold roughly 10%. The sample comprised peripheral blood. The receptors come from a woman in her fifties or sixties with active or convalescent COVID-19.

This chain connects TRBV5-4 to TRBJ2-1; no clear D gene. Looked up from germline, CDR1 is SGHNT and CDR2 is YYREEE (reference sequence). Trimming cost V 0 bases and J 8 bases, with 15 bases left between them. The CDR3 extends over 15 amino acids. For the CDR3, the DNA is TGTGCCAGCAGCTTGGCAGCGCCTAGGAGCGATGAGCAGTTCTTC. The encoded protein is CASSLAAPRSDEQFF.

The chain couples TRBV6-5 to TRBJ2-1; 7 positions match TRBD1. Germline lookup yields CDR1 MNHEY and CDR2 SVGAGI. The V and J ends lost 5 bases and 6 bases, in that order; junction bases with no gene match: 7. CDR3 length equals 14 residues. DNA of the CDR3: TGTGCCAGCAGTCGGGACAGCTGGGTCAATGAGCAGTTCTTC. Residues: CASSRDSWVNEQFF.

The CDR3 is CASSVRDRDYYGYTF. For the CDR3, the DNA is TGTGCCAGCAGTGTCCGGGACAGGGATTACTATGGCTACACCTTC. J is TRBJ1-2 and V is TRBV6-6, with TRBD1 identical over 9 bases. Germline lookup yields CDR1 MNHNY and CDR2 SVGAGI (reference sequence). The CDR3 is 15 residues long. Losses at the gene ends were 5 bases for V and 3 bases for J; bases not matched to a gene: 7.